These 18 T cell receptor beta chains share one sample of origin, sequenced in a study of early T cells in non-severe SARS-CoV-2 infection. One entry per CDR3 protein, called by TCRdb with MiXCR from the 5' RACE reads. The data hold about 110,000 distinct CDR3 sequences, with around 12% observed a single time. Here the sequenced sample was whole blood, taken at baseline. Receptors were obtained from an adult who was a healthcare worker with PCR-confirmed SARS-CoV-2 infection or an uninfected control (not recorded which).

The chain has TRBV5-1 and TRBJ2-1; possibly TRBD2 for D (6 bases). Trimming took off 5 bases at V and 7 bases at J, with 10 bases between the two ends. This CDR3 has 12 residues. Germline V gene lookup returns CDR1 SGHRS and CDR2 YFSETQ. CDR3 sequence (DNA): TGCGCCAGCAGTCGAGGAGGGAATGAGCAGTTCTTC. Protein product: CASSRGGNEQFF.

This clonotype turned up a few times. The rearrangement uses TRBV27 and TRBJ2-7; 12 bases are shared with TRBD2. In germline, CDR1 is MNHEY, CDR2 SMNVEV (reference sequence). V shed 5 bases and J 9 bases; nucleotides not matched to a gene: 11. CDR3 length: 15 residues. The CDR3 region is CASSATLAGGDLQYF. Written as DNA, the CDR3 is TGTGCCAGCAGTGCGACACTAGCGGGAGGAGACTTGCAGTACTTC.

A few counts support this clonotype. This sequence joins TRBV12-3 or TRBV12-4 and TRBJ1-1; TRBD1 agrees at 7 bases. V lost 4 bases and J lost 10; bases outside the gene matches: 6. There are 12 residues in the CDR3. CDR3 region: CASSSRGVGAFF. The DNA of the CDR3 is TGTGCCAGCAGTTCCAGGGGGGTGGGAGCTTTCTTT.

This sequence joins TRBV5-1 and TRBJ2-7, with D perhaps matching TRBD1 (7 bases). CDR1 is SGHRS, CDR2 YFSETQ, per germline. The CDR3 consists of 16 residues. Trimming left V 4 bases short and J 2 bases short, with 19 bases between. CDR3 amino acids: CASSPSAGQQTYEQYF. In DNA form, the CDR3 reads TGCGCCAGCAGCCCCAGCGCGGGACAGCAAACCTACGAGCAGTACTTC.

This clonotype was counted only a few times. V and J are TRBV5-1 and TRBJ1-5, with a possible D match to TRBD1 (6 bases). V shed 4 bases and J shed 2 bases, with 13 bases lying between them. The CDR3 length is 15 residues. From germline, CDR1 is SGHRS and CDR2 YFSETQ. CDR3: CASSLDYRGNQPQHF. The CDR3 coding sequence is TGCGCCAGCAGCCTGGATTACAGGGGCAATCAGCCCCAGCATTTT. The entire variable domain, with the rest obtained from reference TRBV5-1 and TRBJ1-5, is as follows: KAGVTQTPRYLIKTRGQQVTLSCSPISGHRSVSWYQQTPGQGLQFLFEYFSETQRNKGNFPGRFSGRQFSNSRSEMNVSTLELGDSALYLCASSLDYRGNQPQHFGDGTRLSIL.

This clonotype has more than one count but fewer than ten. The V call is TRBV6-5, the J call TRBJ1-2; the match to TRBD1 covers 8 bases. V shed 3 bases and J 7 bases; nucleotides not matched to a gene: 7. The length of the CDR3 is 14 residues. The germline V gene encodes CDR1 MNHEY and CDR2 SVGAGI. CDR3 residues: CASSYRTGLGGYTF. CDR3 DNA: TGTGCCAGCAGTTATAGGACAGGGCTCGGTGGCTACACCTTC.

The genes are TRBV7-9 and TRBJ2-7, with TRBD1 matching 7 bases. The CDR3 has 14 amino acids. V shed 5 bases, J shed 3 bases, and the junction held 7 bases outside the gene matches. CDR1 is SEHNR, CDR2 FQNEAQ, per germline (reference sequence). CDR3 DNA sequence: TGTGCCAGCAGCCCCAGCGACAGGGACTACGAGCAGTACTTC. Translating it yields CASSPSDRDYEQYF. The full variable domain, its missing parts supplied by reference TRBV7-9 and TRBJ2-7, is DTGVSQNPRHKITKRGQNVTFRCDPISEHNRLYWYRQTLGQGPEFLTYFQNEAQLEKSRLLSDRFSAERPKGSFSTLEIQRTEQGDSAMYLCASSPSDRDYEQYFGPGTRLTVT.

The V call is TRBV7-9, the J call TRBJ2-7; 7 bases align to TRBD1. This CDR3 has 14 residues. The germline V gene has CDR1 SEHNR and CDR2 FQNEAQ (reference sequence). Trimming took 6 bases from V and 3 from J; bases not matched to a gene: 8. CDR3 sequence reads: CASSYGSGGYEQYF. Here the CDR3 DNA reads TGTGCCAGCAGTTATGGATCAGGGGGCTACGAGCAGTACTTC. The whole variable domain, filled in from reference TRBV7-9 and TRBJ2-7, reads DTGVSQNPRHKITKRGQNVTFRCDPISEHNRLYWYRQTLGQGPEFLTYFQNEAQLEKSRLLSDRFSAERPKGSFSTLEIQRTEQGDSAMYLCASSYGSGGYEQYFGPGTRLTVT.

This clonotype was seen a few times. The J gene is TRBJ2-5, the V gene TRBV12-3 or TRBV12-4; weak D call: TRBD2 (6 bases). Trimming took off 3 bases at V and 2 bases at J, with 16 bases between the two ends. The CDR3 sequence is 16 residues long. CDR3 sequence: CASSLGGRAAQETQYF. DNA for the CDR3: TGTGCCAGCAGTTTGGGGGGAAGGGCAGCTCAAGAGACCCAGTACTTC.

In nucleotides, the CDR3 is TGTGCCATCCGGGACACCCTCCACTTT. This encodes CAIRDTLHF. V and J are TRBV10-3 and TRBJ1-6, with D possibly matching TRBD1 (6 bases). V was trimmed by 8 bases and J by 14 bases, leaving 7 bases between them. Germline V gives CDR1 ENHRY, CDR2 SYGVKD. This CDR3 comprises 9 residues.

The chain combines TRBV12-5 with TRBJ2-5; the D gene is possibly TRBD1 (6 bases). The CDR3 sequence is 13 residues long. V was cut by 6 bases and J by 7 bases, with 15 bases left in between. Germline CDR1 and CDR2: LGHNT and FRNRAP. Here the CDR3 reads CASGTNVGGTQYF. The CDR3 DNA sequence: TGTGCTAGTGGGACCAATGTAGGGGGGACCCAGTACTTC. Full variable domain (missing parts from reference TRBV12-5 and TRBJ2-5): DARVTQTPRHKVTEMGQEVTMRCQPILGHNTVFWYRQTMMQGLELLAYFRNRAPLDDSGMPKDRFSAEMPDATLATLKIQPSEPRDSAVYFCASGTNVGGTQYFGPGTRLLVL.

This rearrangement joins TRBV7-6 to TRBJ1-1; D possibly corresponds to TRBD1 (5 bases). CDR3 length: 13 residues. V was clipped by 4 bases and J by 4 bases, with 10 bases between them. CDR1 is SGHVS, CDR2 FNYEAQ, per germline. CDR3 region: CASSSPGGTEAFF. In DNA, the CDR3 is TGTGCCAGCAGCTCACCGGGGGGCACTGAAGCTTTCTTT.

In its sample, this clonotype was seen a few times. The chain joins TRBV6-6 to TRBJ2-6; D unresolved. Trimming took off 4 bases at V and 4 bases at J, with 8 bases between the two ends. This CDR3 has 14 amino acids. CDR1 is MNHNY and CDR2 is SVGAGI in the germline V gene (reference sequence). The CDR3 sequence is CASSSIEGANVLTF. The DNA for the CDR3 is TGTGCCAGCAGTTCGATAGAGGGGGCCAACGTCCTGACTTTC.

Many counts were recorded for this clonotype. The chain couples TRBV5-1 to TRBJ2-3; D possibly corresponds to TRBD1 (6 bases). The V end lost 6 bases, the J end lost 0 bases, and 11 bases lay between the germline ends. There are 14 residues in the CDR3. Germline CDR1 SGHRS, CDR2 YFSETQ. The CDR3 DNA reads TGCGCCAGCATGGGGGACATGAGCACAGATACGCAGTATTTT. This sequence encodes CASMGDMSTDTQYF.

The sample holds many counts of this clonotype. This chain uses TRBV7-6 with TRBJ2-1, with TRBD1 matching over 8 bases. CDR1 is SGHVS, CDR2 FNYEAQ, per germline. The V and J ends lost 3 bases and 10 bases, in that order; junction bases with no gene match: 5. The CDR3 length is 13 residues. CDR3 amino acids: CASSLGRDREQFF. Here the CDR3 DNA reads TGTGCCAGCAGCTTGGGCCGGGACAGGGAGCAGTTCTTC.

This clonotype was observed a few times. The chain's CDR3 is CSAPYRDNNSPLHF. The CDR3 DNA reads as TGCAGTGCTCCGTACCGGGACAATAATTCACCCCTCCACTTT. This chain connects TRBV20-1 to TRBJ1-6; TRBD1 is a possible D gene (6 bases). The CDR3 is made up of 14 amino acids. The germline V gene encodes CDR1 DFQATT and CDR2 SNEGSKA (reference sequence). The germline V and J ends were trimmed by 5 bases and 5 bases, with 13 bases remaining between them.

This clonotype was found a few times. The V call is TRBV6-5, the J call TRBJ1-1; D is perhaps TRBD1 (6 bases). The CDR3 runs 15 residues. V was shortened by 2 bases and J by 4 bases, with 14 bases between the two germline ends. From germline, CDR1 is MNHEY and CDR2 SVGAGI. The chain's CDR3 is CASSYREQGPTEAFF. The CDR3 DNA reads as TGTGCCAGCAGTTACCGGGAACAGGGACCCACTGAAGCTTTCTTT.

This clonotype came up a few times. The V call is TRBV6-5, the J call TRBJ1-2, with D unclear. V gave up 5 bases and J gave up 4 bases, with 26 bases separating them. The CDR3 covers 18 residues. CDR1 and CDR2 (germline): MNHEY, SVGAGI. CDR3 sequence: CASSPPRSLGRAPYGYTF. CDR3 nucleotide sequence: TGTGCCAGCAGTCCGCCGCGTTCTCTTGGAAGGGCCCCCTATGGCTACACCTTC.